These 8 T cell receptor beta chains were all obtained from the same sample, sequenced in a study of identical twins' blood T cells. TCRdb re-called the 5' RACE reads with MiXCR, one entry per CDR3 protein. The sample shows fewer than 450,000 distinct CDR3 sequences, approximately 30% of them seen only once. The sequenced sample was PBMCs. The source of these receptors is a woman between 18 and 50 years old in good health.

This clonotype was counted a few times. V gene TRBV14 combines with J gene TRBJ1-2; TRBD1 might be the D (5 bases). This CDR3 is 18 amino acids long. The ends were cut back, 0 bases at V and 3 bases at J, with 20 bases in the middle. CDR1 is SGHDN and CDR2 is FVKESK in the germline V gene. The CDR3 region has the DNA TGTGCCAGCAGCCAAGATTATTCTTGGGGGAGAAACTACTATGGCTACACCTTC. Translating gives CASSQDYSWGRNYYGYTF.

This chain connects TRBV7-8 to TRBJ2-3; 8 positions agree with TRBD2. Germline assignment: CDR1 SGHVS and CDR2 FQNEAQ. The CDR3 contains 16 residues. V gave up 1 base and J gave up 6 bases; unmatched junction bases: 9. This CDR3 reads CASSLGPAGVSDTQYF. The CDR3 nucleotides read TGTGCCAGCAGCTTAGGCCCAGCGGGAGTTAGCGATACGCAGTATTTT.

The chain combines TRBV20-1 with TRBJ1-1, with 7 bases matching TRBD1. CDR1 is DFQATT, CDR2 SNEGSKA, per germline (reference sequence). V gave up 6 bases and J gave up 11 bases; unmatched junction bases: 15. This CDR3 has 13 amino acids. CDR3 sequence: CSATHRGALSAFF. The CDR3 region has the DNA TGCAGTGCCACCCACAGGGGCGCCCTTTCGGCTTTCTTT.

A remark on this clonotype: Possible read error: a much larger clone is one base away. V gene TRBV10-3 combines with J gene TRBJ1-2, with D unclear. V shed 11 bases and J shed 10 bases, with 17 bases lying between them. CDR3 size: 11 residues. Germline CDR1 and CDR2: ENHRY and SYGVKD. CDR3: CAPRTEPIYTF. Here the CDR3 DNA reads TGTGCCCCCCGGACCGAACCCATCTACACCTTC.

In this sample, this clonotype turned up a few times. The chain joins TRBV6-2 or TRBV6-3 to TRBJ2-7; 11 nucleotides line up with TRBD2. Germline-derived CDR1 and CDR2 are MNHEY and SVGEGT. This CDR3 region has 18 residues. V was clipped by 1 base and J by 4 bases; unmatched bases: 12. The CDR3 DNA sequence: TGTGCCAGCAGTTACTACCCGGGAACTAGCGGGAGTGTGTACGAGCAGTACTTC. This codes for CASSYYPGTSGSVYEQYF.

This clonotype has a handful of counts. This sequence joins TRBV20-1 and TRBJ2-1; TRBD2 matches 10 bases. The germline V gene encodes CDR1 DFQATT and CDR2 SNEGSKA (reference sequence). V dropped 6 bases and J dropped 5; count of bases not matched to a gene: 13. This CDR3 comprises 16 residues. CDR3 nucleotide sequence: TGCAGTGCCATTAAAGCGGGAGGGGGTAGGAACAATGAGCAGTTCTTC. Encoded protein: CSAIKAGGGRNNEQFF.

The table lists this clonotype with many counts. The rearrangement joins TRBV29-1 to TRBJ2-1; perhaps TRBD1 as D (5 bases). V was trimmed by 5 bases and J by 7 bases, leaving 15 bases between them. Per the germline V gene, CDR1 is SQVTM and CDR2 is ANQGSEA. This CDR3 region has 13 residues. The CDR3 loop reads CSVKSHRSNEQFF. For the CDR3, the DNA is TGCAGCGTTAAAAGCCACAGGAGTAATGAGCAGTTCTTC.

Concerning this clonotype itself: The conserved phenylalanine or tryptophan normally closing the CDR3 is absent here, so this likely arose from a read error. CDR3 bases: TGCAGTGCTCCCAGGGGGCTCTACACTGAAGCTTTCCTT. Translated: CSAPRGLYTEAFL. J is TRBJ1-1 and V is TRBV20-1; 8 bases align to TRBD1. Unmatched junction bases numbered 5, after V lost 5 bases and J lost 3 bases. The CDR3 is 13 amino acids. Per germline, CDR1 DFQATT and CDR2 SNEGSKA (reference sequence).